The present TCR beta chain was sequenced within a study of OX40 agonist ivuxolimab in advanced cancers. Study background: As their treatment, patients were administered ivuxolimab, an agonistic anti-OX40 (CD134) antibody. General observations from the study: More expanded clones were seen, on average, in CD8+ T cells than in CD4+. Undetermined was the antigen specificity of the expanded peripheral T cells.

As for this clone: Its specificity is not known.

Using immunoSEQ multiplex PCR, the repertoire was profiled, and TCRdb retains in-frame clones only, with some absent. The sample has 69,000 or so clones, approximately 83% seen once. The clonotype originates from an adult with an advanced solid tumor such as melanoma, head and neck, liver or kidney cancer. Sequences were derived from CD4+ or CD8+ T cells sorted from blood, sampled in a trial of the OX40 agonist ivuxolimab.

CDR3 residues: CAVSGSSTDTQYF. DNA for the CDR3: TGTGCAGTGAGCGGTTCTAGCACAGATACGCAGTATTTT. The V call is TRBV19, the J call TRBJ2-3; D might be TRBD2 (5 bases). The CDR3 has 13 amino acids. From germline, CDR1 is LNHDA and CDR2 SQIVND (reference sequence).